This is a list of T cell receptor beta chains from one sample in a study of blood T cell repertoires in COVID-19. Assay used: immunoSEQ multiplex PCR; TCRdb lists only in-frame clones, some missing. The table records 85,000 to 100,000 clones, 75% to 90% of them present only once. The sample taken for sequencing was peripheral blood. The receptors here all came from a man aged 60-69 years with acute or convalescent COVID-19. Each CDR3 is given with its conserved first and last residue. Each record gives: V gene, D gene, J gene, clone size, CDR3 protein, CDR3 DNA. A D gene is named only where the DNA matches it firmly. The size entry is marked missing in some rows and otherwise reads once, few, many or a size class.

TRBV30,NA,TRBJ1-5,NA,CAFSGGGSNQPQHF,TGTGCCTTCAGTGGGGGGGGAAGCAATCAGCCCCAGCATTTT
TRBV6-2/TRBV6-3,TRBD2,TRBJ2-5,NA,CASSAAGLAALYQETQYF,TGTGCCAGCAGCGCCGCTGGACTAGCGGCTCTTTACCAAGAGACCCAGTACTTC
TRBV18,NA,TRBJ1-1,NA,CASSPISGGGFTEAFF,TGTGCCAGCTCACCCATCTCGGGAGGGGGGTTCACTGAAGCTTTCTTT
TRBV30,NA,TRBJ2-2,NA,CACPRERFSGELFF,TGTGCCTGTCCCCGGGAGAGATTTTCCGGGGAGCTGTTTTTT
TRBV23-1,NA,TRBJ1-2,NA,CASSQSWGEPIYGYTF,TGCGCCAGCAGTCAATCGTGGGGGGAGCCGATCTATGGCTACACCTTC
TRBV7-2,TRBD1,TRBJ1-1,NA,CASSLTGVAFF,TGTGCCAGCAGCTTAACAGGGGTAGCTTTCTTT
TRBV27,TRBD1,TRBJ2-7,NA,CASSSRTGGSYEQYF,TGTGCCAGCAGTTCCCGGACAGGGGGCAGCTACGAGCAGTACTTC
TRBV21-1,NA,TRBJ2-3,once,CASSKGVAGRLSTDTQYF,TGTGCCAGCAGCAAAGGGGTAGCGGGACGCCTTAGCACAGATACGCAGTATTTT
TRBV19,NA,TRBJ2-1,NA,CASSIDRFSGEQFF,TGTGCCAGTAGTATAGATCGGTTTAGCGGTGAGCAGTTCTTC
TRBV6-4,NA,TRBJ1-2,NA,CASRSFPGHTNYGYTF,TGTGCCAGCAGGTCATTTCCGGGACACACGAACTATGGCTACACCTTC
TRBV28,TRBD1,TRBJ2-3,NA,CASSSPGQVSTDTQYF,TGTGCCAGCAGTTCGCCGGGACAGGTTAGCACAGATACGCAGTATTTT
TRBV23-1,TRBD2,TRBJ2-5,once,CASSQSPFLGGAGETQYF,TGCGCCAGCAGTCAATCCCCCTTTCTCGGGGGGGCGGGAGAGACCCAGTACTTC
TRBV3-1/TRBV3-2,TRBD2,TRBJ2-5,NA,CASSQVFGLAGGSPGETQYF,TGTGCCAGCAGCCAAGTTTTCGGACTAGCGGGAGGGTCCCCAGGAGAGACCCAGTACTTC
TRBV5-4,TRBD1,TRBJ1-2,NA,CASSLVGDRVGGYTF,TGTGCCAGCAGCTTGGTGGGGGACAGGGTGGGTGGCTACACCTTC
TRBV4-3,NA,TRBJ2-7,NA,CASSQAPGYEQYF,TGCGCCAGCAGCCAGGCCCCGGGGTACGAGCAGTACTTC
TRBV19,NA,TRBJ2-1,NA,CASSTLMTGDYYNEQFF,TGTGCCAGTAGTACTCTCATGACAGGGGACTACTACAATGAGCAGTTCTTC
TRBV30,NA,TRBJ1-2,NA,CAWNPGDYGYTF,TGTGCCTGGAATCCGGGGGACTATGGCTACACCTTC
TRBV10-3,TRBD1,TRBJ1-1,NA,CAIRSWGTENTEAFF,TGTGCCATCAGATCTTGGGGGACAGAGAACACTGAAGCTTTCTTT
TRBV6-6,TRBD2,TRBJ2-1,once,CASSQTSGGYNEQFF,TGTGCCAGCAGTCAGACTAGCGGAGGGTATAATGAGCAGTTCTTC
TRBV5-1,NA,TRBJ2-7,NA,CASSALRGSVEQYF,TGCGCCAGCAGCGCCTTGCGTGGTTCGGTTGAGCAGTACTTC
TRBV5-1,TRBD2,TRBJ2-1,NA,CASSLAGGPSNEQFF,TGCGCCAGCAGCTTGGCGGGAGGGCCCTCAAATGAGCAGTTCTTC
TRBV18,NA,TRBJ2-7,few,CASSSMGQITYEQYF,TGTGCCAGCTCCTCAATGGGGCAGATAACCTACGAGCAGTACTTC
TRBV11-2,NA,TRBJ1-3,NA,CASSATGSGDTIYF,TGTGCCAGCAGCGCAACAGGGTCAGGAGACACCATATATTTT
TRBV3-1/TRBV3-2,TRBD1,TRBJ2-7,NA,CASSQLTGFYEQYF,TGTGCCAGCAGCCAGTTGACAGGGTTCTACGAGCAGTACTTC
TRBV19,TRBD1,TRBJ2-2,NA,CASSIGQGKNTGELFF,TGTGCCAGTAGTATAGGACAGGGGAAGAACACCGGGGAGCTGTTTTTT
TRBV19,NA,TRBJ2-2,NA,CASGLGGSNTGELFF,TGTGCCAGTGGACTCGGCGGATCGAACACCGGGGAGCTGTTTTTT
TRBV5-1,TRBD1,TRBJ1-4,NA,CASSLGQGNEKLFF,TGCGCCAGCAGCTTGGGACAGGGGAATGAAAAACTGTTTTTT
TRBV6-5,NA,TRBJ2-5,once,CASRRLGGSQETQYF,TGTGCCAGCAGAAGGTTGGGCGGGTCCCAAGAGACCCAGTACTTC
TRBV7-2,NA,TRBJ2-1,NA,CASSDRTEQFF,TGTGCCAGCAGCGACAGGACAGAGCAGTTCTTC
TRBV10-1,TRBD2,TRBJ2-3,NA,CASSGREAGTDTQYF,TGCGCCAGCAGTGGACGGGAGGCCGGCACAGATACGCAGTATTTT
TRBV7-2,NA,TRBJ1-3,once,CASSLALVGGSSGNTIYF,TGTGCCAGCAGCTTAGCGCTAGTTGGTGGGAGCTCTGGAAACACCATATATTTT
TRBV10-3,NA,TRBJ1-6,NA,CAISEGSTGQPRTLHF,TGTGCCATCAGTGAGGGGTCAACAGGCCAGCCTCGGACCCTCCACTTT